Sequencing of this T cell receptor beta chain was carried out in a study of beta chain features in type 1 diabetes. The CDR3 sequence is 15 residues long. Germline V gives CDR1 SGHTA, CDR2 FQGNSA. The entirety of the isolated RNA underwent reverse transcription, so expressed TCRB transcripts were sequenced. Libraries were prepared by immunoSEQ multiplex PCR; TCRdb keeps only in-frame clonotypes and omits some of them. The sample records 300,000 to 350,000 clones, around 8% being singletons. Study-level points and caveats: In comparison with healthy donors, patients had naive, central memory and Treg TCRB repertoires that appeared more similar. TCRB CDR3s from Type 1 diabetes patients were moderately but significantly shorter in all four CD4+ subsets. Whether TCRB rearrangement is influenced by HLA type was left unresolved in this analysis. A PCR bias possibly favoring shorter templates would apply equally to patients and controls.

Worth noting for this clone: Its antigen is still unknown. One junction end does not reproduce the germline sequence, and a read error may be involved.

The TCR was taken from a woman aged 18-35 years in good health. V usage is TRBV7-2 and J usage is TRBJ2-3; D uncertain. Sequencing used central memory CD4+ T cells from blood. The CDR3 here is CASSQAVGGSDTQYF. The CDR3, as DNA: TGCGCCAGCAGCCAAGCCGTGGGTGGTTCAGATACGCAGTATTTT.